This T cell receptor (beta chain) was observed in a study of identical twins. V lost 0 bases to trimming and J lost 7 bases, with 11 bases between them. The CDR3 covers 13 residues. Germline V gene data show CDR1 as DFQATT and CDR2 as SNEGSKA (reference sequence). Template switching added a universal primer binding site, and final cDNA carried unique molecular identifiers. TCRdb independently ran MiXCR on the 5' RACE reads; one entry per CDR3 protein. Of under 1 million distinct CDR3 sequences in the sample, approximately 13% are singletons; the top ten hold 1.5% to 2%. This same sample was also part of a study on yellow fever vaccine responses in identical twins.

The material sequenced was PBMCs. This receptor was identified in a woman under 30 in good health. This chain connects TRBV20-1 to TRBJ2-3, with D perhaps being TRBD1 or TRBD2 (6 bases each). The chain's CDR3 is CSAREGGRYTQYF. CDR3 in DNA: TGCAGTGCTAGAGAAGGGGGGCGATATACGCAGTATTTT.